This record looks at one TCR beta chain sequence and its context. Its antigen is unknown. This CDR3 is 16 amino acids long. J gave up 0 bases and V 5 bases, and 7 bases lay outside the gene matches. Germline CDR1 MNHEY, CDR2 SMNVEV (reference sequence). Generated by immunoSEQ multiplex PCR, the TCRdb table keeps only in-frame clones and is missing some. The table includes hundreds of thousands of clones, 97% detected once. Adult donors, all healthy and HIV-negative, had no recent acute infections or vaccinations. A split of CD4+ cells into CD45RA+ naive and CD45RA-negative memory subsets was performed. The source of the sample is a study of shared clonotypes between healthy human individuals. Broader study findings: In several donors, around 5% of naive CD4 clonotypes appeared in common. It was the few donors that limited the genetic and exposure-history diversity represented.

The chain combines TRBV27 with TRBJ1-3, with TRBD1 matching 7 bases. This sequence was found in a woman aged 25 to 39 in good health. Input material: naive CD4+ T cells sorted from blood. Subset in this sample: CD45RA+ positively selected. CDR3 nucleotide sequence: TGTGCCAGCAGTACCCGGGACAGATACTCTGGAAACACCATATATTTT. Amino acid sequence: CASSTRDRYSGNTIYF.